The 30 T cell receptor beta chains reported below all come from one sample, sequenced in a study of beta chain features in type 1 diabetes. The isolated RNA, all of it, was reverse transcribed, so expressed TCRB transcripts were what got sequenced. Here immunoSEQ multiplex PCR was the method, and the copy in TCRdb shows in-frame clones only, minus some. In the table there are about 400,000 clones, around an eighth of which are singletons. General study findings and limits: A moderate, significant TCRB CDR3 shortening appeared in type 1 diabetes across four CD4+ subsets.

Their specific antigens are unknown. The sample comprised naive CD4+ T cells from blood. The receptors originated from a woman aged 18-30 years with type 1 diabetes.

The chain couples TRBV7-9 to TRBJ2-5; D perhaps matches TRBD1 (6 bases). The CDR3 has 15 amino acids. V lost 2 bases and J 4 bases, leaving 14 bases between the germline ends. Germline values: CDR1 SEHNR, CDR2 FQNEAQ (reference sequence). The CDR3 nucleotides are TGTGCCAGCAGCTTACTTCCCTCCAGGGGAGAGACCCAGTACTTC. Translation: CASSLLPSRGETQYF.

This clone was observed a handful of times. The chain combines TRBV5-1 with TRBJ2-1; D might be TRBD1 (5 bases). The V gene lost 0 bases and the J gene lost 7 bases, with 11 bases spanning the gap. Per germline, CDR1 SGHRS and CDR2 YFSETQ. The CDR3 is 14 amino acids. CDR3 DNA: TGCGCCAGCAGCTTGGCGGCAGGGCAAAATGAGCAGTTCTTC. Protein: CASSLAAGQNEQFF. Looking up the rest from reference TRBV5-1 and TRBJ2-1 gives the full variable domain: KAGVTQTPRYLIKTRGQQVTLSCSPISGHRSVSWYQQTPGQGLQFLFEYFSETQRNKGNFPGRFSGRQFSNSRSEMNVSTLELGDSALYLCASSLAAGQNEQFFGPGTRLTVL.

The chain recombines TRBV7-9 with TRBJ1-1, with D perhaps matching TRBD1 (6 bases). Germline loops: CDR1 SEHNR, CDR2 FQNEAQ (reference sequence). The ends were cut back, 2 bases at V and 3 bases at J, with 10 bases in the middle. The CDR3 sequence is 14 residues long. This CDR3 is CASSLQGRDTEAFF. The CDR3 DNA sequence: TGTGCCAGCAGCTTACAGGGGAGGGACACTGAAGCTTTCTTT.

This clone was found a few times. The chain combines TRBV5-1 with TRBJ2-3; 12 positions match TRBD2. CDR1 is SGHRS and CDR2 is YFSETQ in the germline V gene. Unmatched junction bases numbered 8, after V lost 3 bases and J lost 6 bases. The CDR3 runs 16 residues. This CDR3 reads CASSWRTSGTVDTQYF. Here the CDR3 DNA reads TGCGCCAGCAGCTGGAGGACTAGCGGGACGGTGGATACGCAGTATTTT.

The chain joins TRBV18 to TRBJ1-5; D unclear. Germline assignment: CDR1 KGHSH and CDR2 LQKENI. Trimming stripped 3 bases from V and 6 bases from J, with 6 bases between. CDR3 length: 12 amino acids. CDR3 sequence reads: CASSPDSQPQHF. In DNA form, the CDR3 reads TGTGCCAGCTCACCCGACTCTCAGCCCCAGCATTTT.

There are a few counts of this clone. The rearrangement joins TRBV7-2 to TRBJ2-2; D perhaps matches TRBD1 (5 bases). This CDR3 contains 16 residues. Trimming removed 2 bases at V and 6 bases at J, with 16 bases between. Germline-derived CDR1 and CDR2 are SGHTA and FQGNSA. As DNA, the CDR3 is TGTGCCAGCAGCTTAAATGTCCAGGGCGGCGCCGGGGAGCTGTTTTTT. Translated: CASSLNVQGGAGELFF. The variable domain in full, completed from reference TRBV7-2 and TRBJ2-2, reads GAGVSQSPSNKVTEKGKDVELRCDPISGHTALYWYRQSLGQGLEFLIYFQGNSAPDKSGLPSDRFSAERTGGSVSTLTIQRTQQEDSAVYLCASSLNVQGGAGELFFGEGSRLTVL.

Points on this clone: Other DNA sequences in the sample encode the same CDR3. CDR3 residues: CASSLSGYEQYF. CDR3 sequence (DNA): TGTGCCAGCAGCTTATCCGGCTACGAGCAGTACTTC. V and J are TRBV7-2 and TRBJ2-7, with D uncertain. The V gene's germline CDR1 is SGHTA and CDR2 FQGNSA. Trimming shortened V by 2 bases and J by 3 bases, and 5 bases separated the two germline ends. This CDR3 contains 12 residues.

The chain links TRBV9 to TRBJ2-3, with 13 bases identical to TRBD2. Looked up from germline, CDR1 is SGDLS and CDR2 is YYNGEE. The CDR3 contains 15 residues. V was clipped by 3 bases and J by 5 bases; unmatched bases: 3. The CDR3 here is CASSARLAGGDTQYF. DNA of the CDR3: TGTGCCAGCAGCGCCAGACTAGCGGGGGGAGATACGCAGTATTTT.

The chain carries TRBV28 and TRBJ1-5, with unresolved D. The V end lost 7 bases, the J end lost 0 bases, and 13 bases lay between the germline ends. CDR3 length: 15 amino acids. CDR1 and CDR2 (germline): MDHEN, SYDVKM. The CDR3 nucleotides read TGTGCCAGCACCCAAGGACTGAATAGCAATCAGCCCCAGCATTTT. This codes for CASTQGLNSNQPQHF.

The rearrangement uses TRBV4-3 and TRBJ2-7; TRBD1 aligns across 7 bases. Looked up from germline, CDR1 is LGHNA and CDR2 is YSLEER. After removal of 3 bases from V and 1 base from J, the junction contained 12 bases not matched to a gene. This CDR3 region has 17 residues. The DNA for the CDR3 is TGCGCCAGCAGCCACCGACAGGGCTCAGCGATATCCTACGAGCAGTACTTC. Protein: CASSHRQGSAISYEQYF.

This clone was observed a handful of times. The chain combines TRBV7-8 with TRBJ2-3; D is possibly TRBD1 (6 bases). The V end was cut by 4 bases, the J end by 4 bases, with 9 bases between. The CDR3 is 13 amino acids. CDR1 and CDR2 from the germline V gene are SGHVS and FQNEAQ. CDR3 region: CASSSAGADTQYF. The CDR3 bases are TGTGCCAGCAGCTCGGCAGGGGCAGATACGCAGTATTTT.

A few counts support this clone. V and J are TRBV6-5 and TRBJ2-1; 7 bases agree with TRBD1. Trimming took 9 bases from V and 4 from J; bases not matched to a gene: 3. The germline gives CDR1 MNHEY, CDR2 SVGAGI. The CDR3 has 12 residues. The CDR3 here is CASGTVYNEQFF. Here the CDR3 DNA reads TGTGCCAGTGGGACAGTTTACAATGAGCAGTTCTTC.

This clone has a handful of counts. Compared with germline, one end of the junction differs, possibly owing to a read error. The gene calls are TRBV20-1 and TRBJ2-7, with D tentatively TRBD1 (5 bases). The germline gives CDR1 DFQATT, CDR2 SNEGSKA (reference sequence). CDR3 length: 10 residues. The CDR3 sequence: CSARGQENVF. The CDR3 region has the DNA TGCAGTGCTAGGGGGCAGGAGAACGTATTC.

This chain links TRBV18 with TRBJ2-7; D unresolved. This CDR3 spans 14 amino acids. Looked up from germline, CDR1 is KGHSH and CDR2 is LQKENI. V lost 3 bases and J lost 3, with 12 bases in between. The CDR3 is CASSPGQDLYEQYF. Written as DNA, the CDR3 is TGTGCCAGCTCACCTGGGCAGGATCTCTACGAGCAGTACTTC.

The chain uses TRBV29-1 and TRBJ2-7; 7 bases line up with TRBD1. The CDR3 loop spans 13 amino acids. Germline CDR1 and CDR2: SQVTM and ANQGSEA. J gave up 1 base and V 6 bases, and 6 bases lay outside the gene matches. CDR3 nucleotides: TGCAGCGTGGCCCGACAGGGTTCCTACGAGCAGTACTTC. Its translation: CSVARQGSYEQYF.

This clone was seen only a few times. The chain uses TRBV29-1 and TRBJ1-1; D uncertain. The CDR3 contains 15 residues. Germline values: CDR1 SQVTM, CDR2 ANQGSEA. V gave up 6 bases and J gave up 0 bases, with 17 bases separating them. The CDR3 region is CSVQMRRLMNTEAFF. Here the CDR3 DNA reads TGCAGCGTGCAAATGAGAAGACTTATGAACACTGAAGCTTTCTTT.

The J gene is TRBJ2-1, the V gene TRBV19; 11 bases are a match to TRBD1. Looked up from germline, CDR1 is LNHDA and CDR2 is SQIVND (reference sequence). Trimming removed 3 bases from V and 7 bases from J; junction bases left unmatched: 2. The CDR3 is 14 residues long. The CDR3 bases are TGTGCCAGTAGTATGGACAGGGGGCAGAATGAGCAGTTCTTC. Its translation is CASSMDRGQNEQFF.

The chain carries TRBV2 and TRBJ2-6; 8 bases match TRBD2. CDR1 is SNHLY, CDR2 FYNNEI, per germline. V lost 5 bases to trimming and J lost 0 bases; unmatched junction nucleotides: 9. The length of the CDR3 is 18 residues. The CDR3 region has the DNA TGTGCCAGCAGTCCCGGACTAGCCTTCCTCTCTGGGGCCAACGTCCTGACTTTC. Translated, it gives CASSPGLAFLSGANVLTF.

The chain combines TRBV30 with TRBJ1-2, with D unclear. This CDR3 comprises 13 residues. The V gene's germline CDR1 is GTSNPN and CDR2 SVGIG (reference sequence). V lost 4 bases to trimming and J lost 3 bases, with 12 bases between them. CDR3 sequence (DNA): TGTGCCTGGATGATCCTAGACTACTATGGCTACACCTTC. It translates to CAWMILDYYGYTF.

This clone came up a few times. The rearrangement uses TRBV9 and TRBJ2-1; D may be TRBD2 (5 bases). V lost 0 bases and J 9 bases, leaving 13 bases between the germline ends. Germline CDR1 is SGDLS and CDR2 is YYNGEE. The CDR3 covers 14 residues. The CDR3: CASSVAPEGSEQFF. Here the CDR3 DNA reads TGTGCCAGCAGCGTAGCTCCAGAGGGTAGTGAGCAGTTCTTC. The full variable domain, with the rest looked up from reference TRBV9 and TRBJ2-1, is DSGVTQTPKHLITATGQRVTLRCSPRSGDLSVYWYQQSLDQGLQFLIQYYNGEERAKGNILERFSAQQFPDLHSELNLSSLELGDSALYFCASSVAPEGSEQFFGPGTRLTVL.

This clone was seen a handful of times. V gene TRBV11-2 combines with J gene TRBJ1-1; perhaps TRBD1 as D (5 bases). CDR1 and CDR2 from the germline V gene are SGHAT and FQNNGV. This CDR3 is built from 16 residues. V was pared by 5 bases and J by 4 bases, with 20 bases between. The CDR3 sequence: CASSPLWGTWGTEAFF. The CDR3 bases are TGTGCCAGCAGCCCATTATGGGGGACTTGGGGCACTGAAGCTTTCTTT.

This clone showed up just a few times. This sequence joins TRBV25-1 and TRBJ2-5, with D perhaps matching TRBD1 (5 bases). Trimming cost V 2 bases and J 2 bases, with 12 bases left between them. CDR3 length: 15 residues. Germline V CDR1 and CDR2: MGHDK, SYGVNS. CDR3 nucleotides: TGTGCCAGCAGTGAAGGAAGGGGCCTACAAGAGACCCAGTACTTC. It specifies CASSEGRGLQETQYF.

A remark on this clone: This sample includes further DNA sequences coding for the same CDR3. The CDR3 DNA reads as TGTGCCAGCTCACCCGCAGTGAACTATGGCTACACCTTC. This translates into CASSPAVNYGYTF. V is TRBV18 and J is TRBJ1-2; D unclear. This CDR3 spans 13 amino acids. Germline V gene lookup returns CDR1 KGHSH and CDR2 LQKENI. Trimming took 3 bases from V and 2 from J, leaving 7 bases between them.

This clone was detected only a few times. The chain combines TRBV5-1 with TRBJ2-5, with 7 positions matching TRBD2. The germline V gene has CDR1 SGHRS and CDR2 YFSETQ. The trim removed 0 bases at V and 5 bases at J, leaving 4 bases unmatched. This CDR3 has 14 amino acids. CDR3 amino acids: CASSLASGEETQYF. As DNA, the CDR3 is TGCGCCAGCAGCTTGGCCAGCGGGGAGGAGACCCAGTACTTC. The whole variable domain, filled in from reference TRBV5-1 and TRBJ2-5, reads KAGVTQTPRYLIKTRGQQVTLSCSPISGHRSVSWYQQTPGQGLQFLFEYFSETQRNKGNFPGRFSGRQFSNSRSEMNVSTLELGDSALYLCASSLASGEETQYFGPGTRLLVL.

The V call is TRBV13, the J call TRBJ1-6, with D possibly TRBD1 on 5 matching bases. CDR3 size: 14 residues. Trimming pared 5 bases from V and 9 bases from J, leaving 14 bases between. In germline, CDR1 is PRHDT, CDR2 FYEKMQ (reference sequence). The CDR3 nucleotides are TGTGCCAGCAGCGGGGCCCAACCGGGTTCACCCCTCCACTTT. It codes for CASSGAQPGSPLHF.

This CDR3 reads CSVDDRRGYTF. CDR3 nucleotides: TGCAGCGTTGATGACAGGCGAGGCTACACCTTC. The rearrangement links TRBV29-1 to TRBJ1-2; tentative D call: TRBD1 (6 bases). CDR1 is SQVTM, CDR2 ANQGSEA, per germline. V was cut by 3 bases and J by 8 bases, with 10 bases left in between. This CDR3 has 11 amino acids.

The table lists this clone with a few counts. This chain connects TRBV25-1 to TRBJ2-2; 9 positions agree with TRBD1. This CDR3 comprises 16 residues. J was trimmed by 4 bases and V by 6 bases; bases with no gene match: 9. Germline CDR1 reads MGHDK; CDR2 reads SYGVNS. CDR3 protein: CASSQGQGMTTGELFF. In nucleotides, the CDR3 is TGTGCCAGCAGCCAGGGACAGGGAATGACCACCGGGGAGCTGTTTTTT.

This clone was detected only a few times. This chain connects TRBV5-1 to TRBJ2-5, with TRBD2 identical over 8 bases. CDR3 size: 16 residues. V lost 2 bases, J lost 3 bases, and 9 bases stayed unmatched. CDR1 SGHRS and CDR2 YFSETQ come from the germline V gene. The CDR3 DNA follows: TGCGCCAGCAGCTTACGGACGGGACTAGGAAAAGAGACCCAGTACTTC. Protein product: CASSLRTGLGKETQYF.

The chain recombines TRBV5-1 with TRBJ2-1, with 7 nucleotides matching TRBD2. The CDR3 consists of 15 residues. Germline V gene sequence: CDR1 SGHRS, CDR2 YFSETQ. Losses at the gene ends were 6 bases for V and 5 bases for J; bases not matched to a gene: 11. This CDR3 is CASIPGGTTNNEQFF. The DNA for the CDR3 is TGCGCCAGCATCCCCGGGGGGACTACCAACAATGAGCAGTTCTTC.

The chain's CDR3 is CASSIGLISGANVLTF. The CDR3 DNA reads TGTGCCAGTAGTATTGGACTGATCTCTGGGGCCAACGTCCTGACTTTC. The chain combines TRBV19 with TRBJ2-6; TRBD2 is a possible D gene (5 bases). The germline V gene encodes CDR1 LNHDA and CDR2 SQIVND (reference sequence). The CDR3 extends over 16 amino acids. V was clipped by 3 bases and J by 0 bases, with 9 bases between them.